This TCR beta chain was sequenced in a study of cytomegalovirus exposure and HLA in healthy donors (dated 2017 in TCRdb). About the investigation overall: According to an earlier analysis of 450 to 650 of the donors, about 179 million T cells yielded over 100 million unique TCR beta sequences and roughly 280 Gb of sequence data. About 310 gigabases of sequencing data and 80 million or so unique TCR sequences were included in an early release covering under 650 HLA-typed donors. Among the roughly 400 genotyped donors, around 79% belonged to the genetic ancestry cluster associated with self-reported Caucasian donors. The study aimed to test whether cataloging public T cell receptors could reveal signatures of past pathogen exposure. The study profiled the T cell repertoires of hundreds of subjects by immunosequencing and related them to cytomegalovirus serostatus. Along with the roughly 670-subject first cohort, a separate validation cohort of 120 different subjects was used. To predict cytomegalovirus infection status, the study combined high-throughput TCR immunosequencing, statistical association of individual TCRs with disease status, and machine learning. A later analysis re-examined previously published TCR beta repertoires from just over 650 donors and added high-resolution HLA genotyping to investigate patterns of TCR occurrence. Rather than drawing on any new phenotypic data, the later analysis identified candidate immune exposures from TCR beta sequences and the way those sequences occurred across donors. An earlier analysis of more than 450 of the donors used high-throughput TCR beta sequencing to judge whether each TCR beta V gene segment behaved as functional or pseudogenic. Donor age, sex, ethnicity and CMV serostatus were compiled alongside the repertoire data. A later genetic analysis used genome-wide SNP genotypes for 398 of the 666 donors, treating that subset as a discovery cohort. All discovery cohort repertoires had been generated using a single sequencing platform. Class I and class II HLA loci were covered by the typing at four-digit resolution. The number of typed donors differed by locus: about 620-640 for A, B, C, DRB1 and DQB1; 500 to 550 for DQA1; approximately 600 for DPA1; and roughly 490 for DPB1. Five DR-DQ haplotypes were treated as single units for association and clustering because of strong linkage in the cohort. Across about 380 genotyped donors of the cohort, an average of about 240,000 unique TCR beta nucleotide sequences per donor were sequenced, and 15% to 20% of those sequences were non-productive. Results the study describes overall, beyond this receptor: The study gave a list of over 150 TCR beta chains associated with cytomegalovirus. Compared with equally common non-associated chains, HLA-associated TCR beta chains in a later analysis were more clonally expanded and had lower generation probabilities. Roughly uniform sequencing depth across donors was assumed in presence/absence analyses, although this assumption may not hold. The sequencing pipeline was judged likely to have produced a cluster of highly shared sequence variants as a technical artifact. Strong co-occurrence of HLA alleles, especially DR and DQ, made assigning TCR associations to individual alleles difficult. Linkage disequilibrium might explain the correlated functional status among segregating V segments, but an unknown experimental factor could not be ruled out. An association between a missense DCLRE1C variant and V-gene and J-gene trimming of TCR beta chains was found in a later genetic analysis and replicated in an independent cohort. According to a later analysis, parvovirus B19, influenza, CMV and Epstein-Barr virus appeared linked to several top co-occurrence clusters. In a later analysis, around 15,000 TCR beta sequences were associated with specific HLA alleles at a false discovery rate of 0.05. Because counts were too low, 15 or so rarely observed V segments, including chromosome 9 orphons, were excluded from the earlier analysis of fewer than 650 of the donors. The cohort was sequenced for TCR beta chains only, and without alpha or paired-chain data the features that could be detected were limited. The authors suggested that the approach could potentially be generalized to other disease states and immunological phenotypes. Across donors, most TCR sequences were observed very rarely, whereas some public TCRs were present in many individuals. The 87-base-pair reads could not distinguish some IMGT-functional V segments, including TRBV6-2 and TRBV6-3, so those segments were excluded. According to a later genetic analysis, donors in an Asian-associated ancestry cluster had fewer N-insertions in productive TCRs than the approximately 700-donor mean. The classifier was reported to diagnose cytomegalovirus status with high specificity and sensitivity in both the original and validation cohorts. A few of the identified cytomegalovirus-associated TCR beta chains were confirmed in vitro to be specific for cytomegalovirus antigens. A later analysis found that most CMV-associated TCR beta chains appeared HLA-restricted, with HLA associations seemingly driven largely by CMV exposure. Because HLA typing was unavailable for some donors at each locus, only the typed subset was used in association tests. CMV serostatus was the only immune exposure information available for the cohort. A further reported finding was that TCR beta sequences accurately predicted the HLA-A and HLA-B alleles for most subjects in the first cohort. An earlier analysis of 587 of the donors showed that most TCR beta V segments appeared in productive rearrangements either about 87% or about 30% of the time, which broadly matched IMGT annotations. A later analysis found that TCR association rates varied across HLA loci, with DRB1 alleles showing the most associated TCRs and HLA-C alleles the fewest.

Ends trimmed: V by 1 base, J by 5 bases; bases unmatched to a gene: 9. CDR1 and CDR2, looked up from the germline V gene (reference sequence), are SEHNR and FQNEAQ. The CDR3 has 17 amino acids, counting the end cysteine and phenylalanine. Only the CDR3 DNA stays, 51 bases, in frame from base 1. On this clone: Its antigen is unknown. It has no much larger one-base neighbor in the sample; base qualities were not kept.

The library was generated by the immunoSEQ multiplex PCR assay. The multiplex PCR relied on a mix of 60 forward primers for TCR Vbeta segments and 13 reverse primers for TCR Jbeta segments. The CDR3 region of rearranged TCR beta genes was amplified from genomic DNA with a multiplex PCR assay. Amplified TCR beta libraries were sequenced as 87-base-pair reads on the Illumina HiSeq System. The study's own analysis went as follows. Across the 666 repertoires, a later analysis counted approximately 75 million unique TCR beta chains, around 10 million of which were shared by at least two donors. Raw reads were error-corrected and collapsed into unique sequences with a nearest-neighbor algorithm that merged closely related sequences to remove PCR and sequencing errors. To assign V, D and J gene segments, CDR3 sequences were aligned to IMGT reference sequences. For a sequence to be retained, a match of at least six nucleotides was required to both a V gene segment and a J gene segment. Rearrangements were called productive when the CDR3 lacked stop codons and stayed in frame with V and J; all others were non-productive. Following IMGT convention, CDR3 was defined as the stretch from the second conserved V-encoded cysteine to the conserved J-encoded phenylalanine. Sequences without an unambiguous match to a single V gene segment were excluded from the earlier analysis of about 600 of the donors. In an earlier analysis of several hundred of the donors, V segments were called functional above 56.7% productive rearrangements and were called segregating when the between-donor standard deviation exceeded 5%. A statistical classification framework was built for diagnosing cytomegalovirus status from the catalog of TCR beta chain sequences. In a later analysis, V and J genes were assigned by comparing TCR nucleotide sequences against IMGT/GENE-DB human TR gene sequences. Using the TCRdist pipeline, a later analysis assigned CDR3 sequences along with most-parsimonious VDJ recombination scenarios. In a later analysis, each TCR beta chain was defined by its CDR3 amino acid sequence together with its V-gene family, and reads without a unique V-gene family were excluded. As a way to deal with suspected cross-contamination and a sequencing artifact, a later analysis dropped 500 to 700 nucleotide sequences that were highly shared and had low generation probability. In a later analysis, a clonal expansion index was calculated for each public chain from normalized within-repertoire ranks of inferred template counts. In a later analysis, generation probabilities were computed using a VDJ recombination model fitted to out-of-frame rearrangements, and the results were checked against IGoR. Hypergeometric tests were used in a later analysis to score TCR-TCR, TCR-HLA and TCR-CMV co-occurrence, with a repertoire-size bias correction applied to the TCR pairs. In a later analysis, false discovery rates were estimated by permuting HLA or CMV assignments 20 times. A later analysis grouped co-occurring TCRs with DBSCAN, adding TCRdist sequence similarity when clustering within HLA-allele-positive subsets. Co-occurrence clustering excluded repertoires with fewer than 30,000 or more than 120,000 public chains, plus five with anomalous nucleotide sharing. The table comes from immuneACCESS by way of TCRdb, which keeps in-frame sequences with V and J called. Part of the clones is missing from these tables; in studies checked, under half for an unresolved V gene and the rest for unknown reasons. V and J calls and clone size are given by that table; D and trimming were obtained from the DNA. The sample table holds 200,000 or so clones, of which under 70% were seen once. Jointly, the top ten make up 2.6% of the sample.

The cohort consisted of more than 650 healthy bone marrow donors. At the time of sampling, every cohort member was nominally healthy, though immune exposures that went unrecorded were likely present. The donor tested CMV seropositive, placing the donor among the roughly 270 seropositive members of the cohort. Each donor provided a peripheral blood sample, and peripheral blood mononuclear cells were used for TCR beta sequencing. The Qiagen DNeasy Blood Extraction Kit was used to extract genomic DNA from the blood cell samples. Here the chain combines TRBV7-9 and TRBJ2-1; 9 central bases correspond to TRBD1. The sample comprised PBMCs. The clonotype was recovered from a man in his forties in good health and CMV-seropositive. The CDR3 here reads CASSLDRDREFNNEQFF. The DNA is TGTGCCAGCAGCTTAGACCGGGACAGGGAATTTAACAATGAGCAGTTCTTC.